Reported below is one TCR beta chain. What it binds is not known. MiXCR, applied by TCRdb to the 5' RACE reads, yields one record per CDR3 protein. The data show nearly 250,000 distinct CDR3 sequences, roughly 7% seen once. CDR3 length: 15 amino acids. Germline V gene sequence: CDR1 SEHNR, CDR2 FQNEAQ (reference sequence). The ends were cut back, 5 bases at V and 4 bases at J, with 17 bases in the middle. This specimen belongs to a study of identical twins. General study points: Findings depended on cross-sectional statistics rather than tracking the same donors.

The data were also submitted as part of a second study, on yellow fever vaccine responses in identical twins.

This TCR came from a woman under 30 in good health. The sequenced sample consisted of memory (CD45RO+) T cells sorted from blood. The gene calls are TRBV7-9 and TRBJ1-1; D is possibly TRBD1 (6 bases). CDR3 sequence: CASSPGGGAGTEAFF. The CDR3 DNA sequence: TGTGCCAGCAGCCCCGGGGGGGGCGCAGGCACTGAAGCTTTCTTT. The variable domain in full, completed from reference TRBV7-9 and TRBJ1-1, reads DTGVSQNPRHKITKRGQNVTFRCDPISEHNRLYWYRQTLGQGPEFLTYFQNEAQLEKSRLLSDRFSAERPKGSFSTLEIQRTEQGDSAMYLCASSPGGGAGTEAFFGQGTRLTVV.